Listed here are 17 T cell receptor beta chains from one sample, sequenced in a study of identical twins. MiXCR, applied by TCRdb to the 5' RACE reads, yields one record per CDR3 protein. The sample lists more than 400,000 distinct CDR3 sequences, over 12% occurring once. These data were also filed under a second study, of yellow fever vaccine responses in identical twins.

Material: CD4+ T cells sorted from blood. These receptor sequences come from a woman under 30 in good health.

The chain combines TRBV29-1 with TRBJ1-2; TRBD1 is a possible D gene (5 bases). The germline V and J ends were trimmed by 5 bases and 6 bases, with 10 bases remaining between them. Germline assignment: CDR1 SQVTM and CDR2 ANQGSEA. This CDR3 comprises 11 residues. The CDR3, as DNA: TGCAGCGTTACAGGAATCGATGGCTACACCTTC. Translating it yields CSVTGIDGYTF.

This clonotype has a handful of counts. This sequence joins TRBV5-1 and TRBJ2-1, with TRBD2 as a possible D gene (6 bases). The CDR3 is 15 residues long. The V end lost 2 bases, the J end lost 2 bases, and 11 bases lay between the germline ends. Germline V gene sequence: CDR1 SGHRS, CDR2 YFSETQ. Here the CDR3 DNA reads TGCGCCAGCAGCTTCCGGACTATGGCCTACAATGAGCAGTTCTTC. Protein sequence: CASSFRTMAYNEQFF.

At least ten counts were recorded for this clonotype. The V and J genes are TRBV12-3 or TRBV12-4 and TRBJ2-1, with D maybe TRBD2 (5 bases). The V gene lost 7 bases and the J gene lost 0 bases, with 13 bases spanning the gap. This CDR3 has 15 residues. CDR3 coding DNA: TGTGCCAGCATTCTGGACTCTCTCTCCTACAATGAGCAGTTCTTC. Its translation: CASILDSLSYNEQFF.

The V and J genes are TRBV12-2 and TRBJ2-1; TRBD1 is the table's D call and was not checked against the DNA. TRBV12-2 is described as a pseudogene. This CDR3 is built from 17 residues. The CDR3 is CASRLAGRRRSYNEQFF. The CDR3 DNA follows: TGTGCAAGTCGCTTAGCGGGGCGACGGAGATCCTACAATGAGCAGTTCTTC.

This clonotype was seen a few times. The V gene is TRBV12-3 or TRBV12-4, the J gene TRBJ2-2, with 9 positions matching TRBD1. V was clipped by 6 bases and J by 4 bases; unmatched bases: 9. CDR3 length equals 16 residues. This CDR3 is CASRIQGQGGTGELFF. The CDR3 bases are TGTGCCAGCAGGATCCAGGGACAGGGAGGCACCGGGGAGCTGTTTTTT.

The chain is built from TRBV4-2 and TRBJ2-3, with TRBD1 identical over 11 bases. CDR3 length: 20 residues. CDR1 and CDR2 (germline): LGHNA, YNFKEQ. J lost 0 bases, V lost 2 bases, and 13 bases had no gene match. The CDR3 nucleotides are TGTGCCAGCAGCCAACAGTCCGGGACAGGGGGTTTTTCTAGCACAGATACGCAGTATTTT. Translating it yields CASSQQSGTGGFSSTDTQYF.

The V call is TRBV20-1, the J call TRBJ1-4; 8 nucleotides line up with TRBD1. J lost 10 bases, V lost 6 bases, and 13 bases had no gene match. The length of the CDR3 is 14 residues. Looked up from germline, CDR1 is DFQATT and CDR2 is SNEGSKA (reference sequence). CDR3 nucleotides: TGCAGTGCCACAGACAGGGGCCGGGGTGCAAAACTGTTTTTT. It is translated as CSATDRGRGAKLFF.

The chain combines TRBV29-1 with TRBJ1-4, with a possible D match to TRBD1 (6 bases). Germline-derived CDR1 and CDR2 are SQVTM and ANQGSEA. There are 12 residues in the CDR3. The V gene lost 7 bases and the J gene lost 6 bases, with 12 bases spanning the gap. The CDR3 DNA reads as TGCAGCGCCATGGACAGTGATGAAAAACTGTTTTTT. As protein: CSAMDSDEKLFF. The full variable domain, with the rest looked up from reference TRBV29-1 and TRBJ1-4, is SAVISQKPSRDICQRGTSLTIQCQVDSQVTMMFWYRQQPGQSLTLIATANQGSEATYESGFVIDKFPISRPNLTFSTLTVSNMSPEDSSIYLCSAMDSDEKLFFGSGTQLSVL.

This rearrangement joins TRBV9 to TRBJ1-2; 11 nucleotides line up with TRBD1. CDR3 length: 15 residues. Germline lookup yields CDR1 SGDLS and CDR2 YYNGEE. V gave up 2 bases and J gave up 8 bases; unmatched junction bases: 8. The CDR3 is CASSVLDRGPGGYTF. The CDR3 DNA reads TGTGCCAGCAGCGTTCTGGACAGGGGGCCCGGAGGCTACACCTTC. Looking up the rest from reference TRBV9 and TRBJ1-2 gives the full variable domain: DSGVTQTPKHLITATGQRVTLRCSPRSGDLSVYWYQQSLDQGLQFLIQYYNGEERAKGNILERFSAQQFPDLHSELNLSSLELGDSALYFCASSVLDRGPGGYTFGSGTRLTVV.

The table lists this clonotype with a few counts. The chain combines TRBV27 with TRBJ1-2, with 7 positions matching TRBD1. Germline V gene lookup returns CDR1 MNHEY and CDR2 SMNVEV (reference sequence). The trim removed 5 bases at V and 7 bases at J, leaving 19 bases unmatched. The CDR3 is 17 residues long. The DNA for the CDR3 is TGTGCCAGCAGTCCTCTCGGCGACAGGGCGGGTGGACCTGGCTACACCTTC. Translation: CASSPLGDRAGGPGYTF.

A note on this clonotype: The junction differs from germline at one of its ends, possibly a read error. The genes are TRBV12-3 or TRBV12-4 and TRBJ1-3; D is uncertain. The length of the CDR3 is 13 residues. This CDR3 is CASTLGGGNTIYF. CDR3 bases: TGTGCCAGCACTTTAGGTGGAGGAAACACCATATATTTT.

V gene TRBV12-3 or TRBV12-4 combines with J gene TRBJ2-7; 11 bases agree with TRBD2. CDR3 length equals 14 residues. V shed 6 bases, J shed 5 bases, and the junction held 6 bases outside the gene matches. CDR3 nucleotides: TGTGCCAGCAGCCGGACTAGCGGGCTCGACGAGCAGTACTTC. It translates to CASSRTSGLDEQYF.

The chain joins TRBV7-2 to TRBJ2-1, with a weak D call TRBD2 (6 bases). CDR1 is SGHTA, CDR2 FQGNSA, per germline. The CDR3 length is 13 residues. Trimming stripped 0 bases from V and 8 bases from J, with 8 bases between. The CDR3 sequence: CASSLARGYEQFF. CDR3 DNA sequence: TGTGCCAGCAGCTTAGCGCGGGGATATGAGCAGTTCTTC.

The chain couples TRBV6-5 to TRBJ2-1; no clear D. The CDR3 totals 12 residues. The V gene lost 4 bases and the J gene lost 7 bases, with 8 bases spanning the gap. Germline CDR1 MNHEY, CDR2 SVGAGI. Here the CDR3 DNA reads TGTGCCAGCAGTTCGGCAAAAAATGAGCAGTTCTTC. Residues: CASSSAKNEQFF.

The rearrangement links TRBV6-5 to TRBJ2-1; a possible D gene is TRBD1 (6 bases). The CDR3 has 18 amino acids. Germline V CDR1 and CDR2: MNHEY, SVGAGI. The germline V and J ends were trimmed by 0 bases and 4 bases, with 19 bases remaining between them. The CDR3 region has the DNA TGTGCCAGCAGTTACTCCATAGGGGGTCCAAACCGGTACAATGAGCAGTTCTTC. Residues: CASSYSIGGPNRYNEQFF.

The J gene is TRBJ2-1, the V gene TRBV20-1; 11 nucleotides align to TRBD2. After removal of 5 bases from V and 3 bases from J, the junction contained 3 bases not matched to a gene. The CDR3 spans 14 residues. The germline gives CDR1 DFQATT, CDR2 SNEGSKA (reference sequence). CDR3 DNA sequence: TGCAGTGCTGGCACTAGCGGGGGCTACAATGAGCAGTTCTTC. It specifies CSAGTSGGYNEQFF.

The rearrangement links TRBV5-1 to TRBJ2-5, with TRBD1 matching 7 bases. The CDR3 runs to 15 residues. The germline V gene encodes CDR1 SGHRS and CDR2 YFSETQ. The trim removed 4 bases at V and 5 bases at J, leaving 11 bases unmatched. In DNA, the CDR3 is TGCGCCAGCAGCGACGACAGGGTGGGCGGGGAGACCCAGTACTTC. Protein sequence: CASSDDRVGGETQYF.